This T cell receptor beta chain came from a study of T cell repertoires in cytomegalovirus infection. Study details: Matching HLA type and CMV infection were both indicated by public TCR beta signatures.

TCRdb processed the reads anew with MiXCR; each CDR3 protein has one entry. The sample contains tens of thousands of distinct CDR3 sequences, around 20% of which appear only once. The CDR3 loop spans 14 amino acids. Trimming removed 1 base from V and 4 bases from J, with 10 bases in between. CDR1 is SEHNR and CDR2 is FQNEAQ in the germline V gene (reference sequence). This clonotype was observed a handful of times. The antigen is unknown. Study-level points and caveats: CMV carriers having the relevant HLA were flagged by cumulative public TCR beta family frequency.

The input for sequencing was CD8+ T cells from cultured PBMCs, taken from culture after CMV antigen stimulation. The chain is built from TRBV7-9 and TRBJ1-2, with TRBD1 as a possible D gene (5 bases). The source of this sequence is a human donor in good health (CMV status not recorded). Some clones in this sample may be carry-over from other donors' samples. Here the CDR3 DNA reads TGTGCCAGCAGCTTAGTCGGGGGATTCTATGGCTACACCTTC. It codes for CASSLVGGFYGYTF.